This is a list of T cell receptor beta chains from one sample in a study of beta chain features in type 1 diabetes. TCRdb's table, derived via immunoSEQ multiplex PCR, lists solely in-frame clones and lacks some. The table lists about 340,000 clones, less than 15% of them singletons, with around 0.016% in the top ten. The sample was naive CD4+ T cells from blood. The receptors were gathered from a woman aged 18-35 years with type 1 diabetes. CDR3s include the opening cysteine and the closing phenylalanine or tryptophan. A D gene is named only where the DNA matches it firmly. The size of a clone is reported for some rows only, either as once, few or many, or as a class for expanded clones.

d_call	v_call	clone_size	j_call	cdr3_nt	cdr3_aa
.	TRBV7-9	few	TRBJ2-6	TGTGCCAGCACCCTGCAGGGGCCCTCTGGGGCCAACGTCCTGACTTTC	CASTLQGPSGANVLTF
.	TRBV9	few	TRBJ2-2	TGTGCCATTTTCGCCGAGGGAGCGAACACCGGGGAGCTGTTTTTT	CAIFAEGANTGELFF
TRBD2	TRBV7-9	.	TRBJ2-5	TGTGCCAGCAGCCCCCCGGGACTAGTTTACAAGACCCAGTACTTC	CASSPPGLVYKTQYF
.	TRBV7-2	.	TRBJ2-3	TGTGCCAGCAGCCCAAGGGGCCCAGATACGCAGTATTTT	CASSPRGPDTQYF
.	TRBV29-1	.	TRBJ1-2	TGCAGCGCCAACCAGGGCTCGGAGAGTGGCTACACCTTC	CSANQGSESGYTF
TRBD1	TRBV27	.	TRBJ1-2	TGTGCCAGCAGCCCTCCGGGACAGGGTGGGGGCTACACCTTC	CASSPPGQGGGYTF
TRBD2	TRBV27	few	TRBJ2-1	TGTGCCAGCAGCCAACTGGGCTCAGCGGGAGGGATGTACAATGAGCAGTTCTTC	CASSQLGSAGGMYNEQFF
.	TRBV9	.	TRBJ2-3	TGTGCCAGCAGCGTAGGAATCTCTAGCGGCACAGATACGCAGTATTTT	CASSVGISSGTDTQYF
.	TRBV7-2	few	TRBJ1-2	TGTGCCAGCACCAAGGGGCTGGTGAACTATGGCTACACCTTC	CASTKGLVNYGYTF
.	TRBV5-4	.	TRBJ1-2	TGTGCCAGCAGCGTGGACAGATATGGCTACACCTTC	CASSVDRYGYTF
TRBD1	TRBV5-6	few	TRBJ1-1	TGTGCCAGCAGCCTGACAGGGCTTTGGTCTGAAGCTTTCTTT	CASSLTGLWSEAFF
.	TRBV30	.	TRBJ2-7	TGTGCCTGGAGTGACCCCGGGACTGGCACCTACGAGCAGTACTTC	CAWSDPGTGTYEQYF
.	TRBV2	.	TRBJ1-4	TGTGCCAGCAGTGAACGAGAGGGATCGACTAATGAAAAACTGTTTTTT	CASSEREGSTNEKLFF
TRBD2	TRBV29-1	.	TRBJ2-7	TGCAGCGTTGAAGCCCCATTGACTAGCGGGAGCTCCTACGAGCAGTACTTC	CSVEAPLTSGSSYEQYF
.	TRBV30	.	TRBJ1-1	TGTGCCTGGAGTGTTCAGGGATACGGGACTGAAGCTTTCTTT	CAWSVQGYGTEAFF
.	TRBV7-9	.	TRBJ1-1	TGTGCCAGCAGCTTAGATTTAAGAGGAGCTTTCTTT	CASSLDLRGAFF
.	TRBV20-1	few	TRBJ1-1	TGCAGTGCATCTTCACAGGAAGCTTTCTTT	CSASSQEAFF
.	TRBV5-4	.	TRBJ2-6	TGTGCCAGCAAGGGCAGGGTCCACTCTGGGGCCAACGTCCTGACTTTC	CASKGRVHSGANVLTF
.	TRBV11-1	few	TRBJ2-6	TGTGCCAGCAGCTTCAGGGGGGCCAACGTCCTGACTTTC	CASSFRGANVLTF
TRBD2	TRBV5-1	few	TRBJ2-1	TGCGCCAGCAGCTTGTCTAGCGGGAGCCCCTACAATGAGCAGTTCTTC	CASSLSSGSPYNEQFF
TRBD1	TRBV28	few	TRBJ1-4	TGTGCCAGCAGTTTATCACAGGGGGTTAGGGAAAAACTGTTTTTT	CASSLSQGVREKLFF
TRBD1	TRBV30	.	TRBJ1-2	TGTGCCTGGAGTGTGACAGGGTGGACCTATGGCTACACCTTC	CAWSVTGWTYGYTF
TRBD2	TRBV2	.	TRBJ2-1	TGTGCCAGCACCGTAGGTAGCGGGGGCTACAATGAGCAGTTCTTC	CASTVGSGGYNEQFF
TRBD2	TRBV9	.	TRBJ2-5	TGTGCCAGCAGCCGATCCGAACTTCTAGCGGGAGAAGAGACCCAGTACTTC	CASSRSELLAGEETQYF
.	TRBV6-5	.	TRBJ2-3	TGTGCCAGCAGACGGGGGAAGAGGGGCACAGATACGCAGTATTTT	CASRRGKRGTDTQYF
TRBD1	TRBV19	.	TRBJ2-1	TGTGCCAGTAGTTCCCCCGGGACAGAATTTTACAATGAGCAGTTCTTC	CASSSPGTEFYNEQFF
TRBD2	TRBV29-1	few	TRBJ2-5	TGCAGCGTTGAGGGGACTAGCGGGGCACAAGAGACCCAGTACTTC	CSVEGTSGAQETQYF
.	TRBV18	.	TRBJ2-1	TGTGCCAGCTCACCACCGCAGGACAATGAGCAGTTCTTC	CASSPPQDNEQFF
.	TRBV7-9	few	TRBJ1-1	TGTGCCAGCAGCTTAGAGGAGGGGGCTTTCTTT	CASSLEEGAFF